One and the same sample provided the 5 T cell receptor beta chains below, sequenced in a study of response to subunit inactivated influenza vaccine. TCRdb recomputed calls from the RT-PCR reads with MiXCR, one row per CDR3 protein. This sample carries 500,000 to 550,000 distinct CDR3 sequences, roughly 7.6% of them seen once, and the ten largest clones take around 12%. This sample comprised PBMCs from blood, obtained approximately 25 months after vaccination. These TCRs come from a man aged 45 to 70 who received an inactivated influenza vaccine.

The sample holds many counts of this clonotype. The V gene is TRBV5-1, the J gene TRBJ2-7, with 11 bases aligning to TRBD1. The V gene end was trimmed by 5 bases and the J gene end by 6 bases; junction bases not matched to a gene: 7. Germline CDR1 is SGHRS and CDR2 is YFSETQ. This CDR3 region has 14 residues. The CDR3 nucleotides are TGCGCCAGCAGGATCCGGACAGGGGGCGTCGAGCAGTACTTC. This translates into CASRIRTGGVEQYF. The variable domain in full, completed from reference TRBV5-1 and TRBJ2-7, reads KAGVTQTPRYLIKTRGQQVTLSCSPISGHRSVSWYQQTPGQGLQFLFEYFSETQRNKGNFPGRFSGRQFSNSRSEMNVSTLELGDSALYLCASRIRTGGVEQYFGPGTRLTVT.

The sample holds many counts of this clonotype. The chain combines TRBV20-1 with TRBJ2-5, with D possibly being TRBD1 (6 bases). This CDR3 contains 14 residues. V was shortened by 1 base and J by 3 bases, with 12 bases between the two germline ends. In germline, CDR1 is DFQATT, CDR2 SNEGSKA (reference sequence). CDR3 in DNA: TGCAGTGCTAGAGCCACGGACAGCAAAGAGACCCAGTACTTC. Translated: CSARATDSKETQYF.

This clonotype was seen more than once but under ten times. The chain recombines TRBV2 with TRBJ1-5; 7 bases map to TRBD1. This CDR3 has 15 amino acids. V lost 8 bases, J lost 4 bases, and 11 bases stayed unmatched. Germline values: CDR1 SNHLY, CDR2 FYNNEI. CDR3 DNA: TGTGCCAGCGGCCCGCGGACAGGACCTAATCAGCCCCAGCATTTT. Translated: CASGPRTGPNQPQHF.

This clonotype was seen ten or more times. This chain links TRBV5-1 with TRBJ2-1; 15 bases are shared with TRBD2. CDR3 length: 18 residues. With V trimmed by 4 bases and J by 2 bases, 7 bases remained unmatched. Germline values: CDR1 SGHRS, CDR2 YFSETQ. CDR3 amino acids: CASSTGLAGGLTYNEQFF. The DNA of the CDR3 is TGCGCCAGCAGCACGGGACTAGCGGGGGGACTCACCTACAATGAGCAGTTCTTC.

This clonotype has at least ten counts. This chain joins TRBV6-1 and TRBJ1-6; 7 bases match TRBD1. Looked up from germline, CDR1 is MNHNS and CDR2 is SASEGT. This CDR3 comprises 14 residues. V trimming: 6 bases; J trimming: 8 bases; junction bases outside the gene matches: 7. CDR3: CASRLDRVHSPLHF. CDR3 bases: TGTGCCAGCAGACTAGACAGGGTACATTCACCCCTCCACTTT.